Sequencing of this T cell receptor (beta chain) was carried out in a study of cytotoxic CD8 clonotypes in ibrutinib-treated CLL. Findings of the study overall: Contraction or stability on treatment characterized the public clonotypes, which were uncommon. Sustained-remission and progressing patients' sampling times differed.

The CDR3 consists of 18 residues. The V and J ends lost 0 bases and 4 bases, in that order; junction bases with no gene match: 9. The germline CDR1 and CDR2 sequences are SGHTA and FQGTGA. A few counts support this clone. Antigen specificity is unknown. Here immunoSEQ multiplex PCR was the method, and the copy in TCRdb shows in-frame clones only, minus some. The profile shows under 300,000 clones, under 75% of them singletons. The sequence was obtained from a human donor with chronic lymphocytic leukemia. This rearrangement joins TRBV7-3 to TRBJ2-2; 9 positions match TRBD1. The source material was PBMCs, sampled after 24 months of ibrutinib treatment. The CDR3 region is CASSLTPPRQGGTGELFF. The CDR3 DNA sequence: TGTGCCAGCAGCTTAACCCCTCCGAGACAGGGGGGCACCGGGGAGCTGTTTTTT.